This T cell receptor (beta chain) was found in a study of T cell responses to AZD1222 COVID-19 vaccine. Study-wide results and caveats: There were repertoire samples only from the period after the peak T cell response. Reportedly, close to half of spike-specific TCRs are directed against unmutated variant regions. Clonal diversity was possibly underestimated, and white British individuals and females predominated among donors. Baseline seropositives among AZD1222 recipients totaled only five or six.

The germline V gene has CDR1 SGHRS and CDR2 YFSETQ. V dropped 4 bases and J dropped 8 bases, with 15 bases sitting between them. The CDR3 loop spans 14 amino acids. This table comes from immunoSEQ multiplex PCR, and its TCRdb copy is limited to in-frame clones, with some not included. This sample has approximately 92,000 clones, with about 85% found just once. On this clone itself: Its target is unknown.

Sequencing used peripheral blood, obtained on day 0 of AZD1222 vaccination. The rearrangement uses TRBV5-1 and TRBJ1-4; D is possibly TRBD1 (6 bases). The clonotype was recovered from an adult in good health. CDR3 coding DNA: TGCGCCAGCAGCATAACAGGGATGGGCGAAAAACTGTTTTTT. It codes for CASSITGMGEKLFF.